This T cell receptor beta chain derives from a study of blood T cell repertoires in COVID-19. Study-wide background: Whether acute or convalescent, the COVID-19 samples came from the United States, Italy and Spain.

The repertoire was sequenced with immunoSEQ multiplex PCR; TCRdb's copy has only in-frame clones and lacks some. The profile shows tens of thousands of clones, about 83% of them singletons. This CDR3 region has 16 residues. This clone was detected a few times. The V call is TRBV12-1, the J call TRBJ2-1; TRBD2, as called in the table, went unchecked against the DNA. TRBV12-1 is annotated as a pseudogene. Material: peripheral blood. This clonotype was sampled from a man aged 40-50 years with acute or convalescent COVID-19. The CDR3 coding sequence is TGTGCCAGCAGCCCTTCCCCGGGACTAGCCCACAATGAGCAGTTCTTC. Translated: CASSPSPGLAHNEQFF.